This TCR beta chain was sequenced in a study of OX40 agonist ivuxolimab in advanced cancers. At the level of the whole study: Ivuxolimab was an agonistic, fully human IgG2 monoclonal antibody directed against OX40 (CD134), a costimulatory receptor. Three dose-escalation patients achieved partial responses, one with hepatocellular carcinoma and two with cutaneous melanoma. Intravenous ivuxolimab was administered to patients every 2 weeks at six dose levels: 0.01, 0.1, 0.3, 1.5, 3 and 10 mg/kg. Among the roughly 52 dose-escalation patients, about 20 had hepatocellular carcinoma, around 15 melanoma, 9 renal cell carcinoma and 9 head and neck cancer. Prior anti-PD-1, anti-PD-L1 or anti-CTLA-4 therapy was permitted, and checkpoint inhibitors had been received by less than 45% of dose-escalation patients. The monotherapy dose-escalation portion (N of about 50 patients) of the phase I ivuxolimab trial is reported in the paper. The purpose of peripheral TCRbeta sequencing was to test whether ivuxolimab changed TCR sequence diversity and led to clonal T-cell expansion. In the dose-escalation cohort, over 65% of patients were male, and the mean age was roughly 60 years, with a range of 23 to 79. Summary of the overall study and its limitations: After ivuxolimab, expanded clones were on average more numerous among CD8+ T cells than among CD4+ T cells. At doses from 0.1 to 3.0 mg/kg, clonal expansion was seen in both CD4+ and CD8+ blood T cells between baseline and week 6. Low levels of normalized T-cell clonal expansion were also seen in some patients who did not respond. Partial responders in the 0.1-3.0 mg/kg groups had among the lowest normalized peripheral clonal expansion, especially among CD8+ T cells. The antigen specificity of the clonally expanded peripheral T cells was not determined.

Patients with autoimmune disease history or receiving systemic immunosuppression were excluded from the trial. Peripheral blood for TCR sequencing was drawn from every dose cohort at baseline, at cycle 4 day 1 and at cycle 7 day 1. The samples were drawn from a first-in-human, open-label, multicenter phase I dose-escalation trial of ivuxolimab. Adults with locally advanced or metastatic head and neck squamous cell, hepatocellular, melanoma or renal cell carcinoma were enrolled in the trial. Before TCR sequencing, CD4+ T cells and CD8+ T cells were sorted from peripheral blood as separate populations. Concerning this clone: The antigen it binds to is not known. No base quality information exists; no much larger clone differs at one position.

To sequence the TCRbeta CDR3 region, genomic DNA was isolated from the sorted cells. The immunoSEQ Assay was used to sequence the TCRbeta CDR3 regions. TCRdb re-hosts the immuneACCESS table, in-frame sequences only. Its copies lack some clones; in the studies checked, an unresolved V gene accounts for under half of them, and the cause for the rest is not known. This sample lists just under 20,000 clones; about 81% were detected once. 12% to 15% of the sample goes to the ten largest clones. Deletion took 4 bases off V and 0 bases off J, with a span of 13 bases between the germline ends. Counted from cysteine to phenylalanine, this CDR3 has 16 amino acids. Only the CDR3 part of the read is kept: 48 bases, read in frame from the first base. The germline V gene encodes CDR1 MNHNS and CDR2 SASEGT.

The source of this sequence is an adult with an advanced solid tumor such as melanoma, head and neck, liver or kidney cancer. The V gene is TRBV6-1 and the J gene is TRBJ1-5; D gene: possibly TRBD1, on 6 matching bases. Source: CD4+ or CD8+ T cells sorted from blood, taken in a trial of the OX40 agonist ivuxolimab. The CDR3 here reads CASSAGAELSNQPQHF. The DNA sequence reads TGTGCCAGCAGTGCAGGGGCAGAGCTTAGCAATCAGCCCCAGCATTTT.